The following is a T cell receptor (beta chain) sequence with its context. Its antigen is still unknown. Sequencing was performed with immunoSEQ multiplex PCR; in TCRdb, only in-frame clones are kept and a portion is missing. The profile shows about 42,000 clones, around 80% of them singletons. The data are from a study of T cell responses to AZD1222 COVID-19 vaccine. Timing groups of about 4 and about 12 weeks for second doses were pooled. The study, taken as a whole, reports: Spike-specific TCRs gained breadth and depth after people received two AZD1222 doses. Nearly half of unique spike-specific TCRs reportedly avoided B.1.351 and B.1.1.7 mutated regions. Repertoire sampling was restricted to post-peak T cell response timepoints.

This TCR was recovered from an adult who received the AZD1222 COVID-19 vaccine. The sequenced sample was peripheral blood, obtained 28 days after the second AZD1222 dose.

The CDR3 DNA reads TGTGCCAGCAGCTTTGAGGGGGGGCCAACCTACGAGCAGTACTTC. This gives the protein CASSFEGGPTYEQYF. The rearrangement joins TRBV5-5 to TRBJ2-7; D is perhaps TRBD2 (7 bases). The CDR3 runs 15 residues. Germline CDR1 SGHKS, CDR2 YYEKEE (reference sequence). With 2 bases removed from V and 2 bases from J, the gap between germline ends came to 14 bases.